The T cell receptor (beta chain) under discussion was sequenced for a study of blood T cells in healthy people across ages. Through a sample-barcoded 5' primer and a J-beta primer mix, a second PCR was run for about 6 to 11 cycles. TCRdb ran MiXCR on the 5' RACE reads and lists one entry per CDR3 protein. The table shows about 780,000 distinct CDR3 sequences, with roughly 24% occurring only once. V lost 7 bases and J lost 9; bases outside the gene matches: 5. The length of the CDR3 is 11 residues. Study-wide findings and caveats: The recorded TCR beta diversity per million T cells decreased in a roughly linear manner with age.

This clonotype was seen only a few times. Its antigen is still unknown. These data were also reused for a study on T cells of mothers and their children. That source notes: Study donors consisted of three healthy Caucasian mothers and their six children. Related pairs of mothers and children showed slightly higher, non-significant overlap versus unrelated pairs.

This TCR was sampled from a boy aged 10-17 years in good health. The genes are TRBV12-3 or TRBV12-4 and TRBJ1-1; TRBD1 matches 7 bases. Sample: blood. CDR3 bases: TGTGCCAGCACCTTGACAGGGAAAGCTTTCTTT. Protein: CASTLTGKAFF.